The text below deals with one TCR beta chain. Sequencing used immunoSEQ multiplex PCR; TCRdb keeps in-frame clones, though not all of them. Of 150,000 to 200,000 clones in the sample, around 90% were seen once. The sample is drawn from a study of blood T cell repertoires in COVID-19. CDR1 and CDR2 (germline): MNHEY, SMNVEV (reference sequence). The CDR3 is 20 residues long. V lost 0 bases and J 0 bases, leaving 21 bases between the germline ends. V is TRBV27 and J is TRBJ1-3; a possible D gene is TRBD1 (6 bases). Source material: PBMCs or T cells enriched from blood (not recorded which). This clonotype was sampled from a woman in her late teens or twenties who had recovered from COVID-19. The CDR3 region has the DNA TGTGCCAGCAGTTTATCCACAGTGAATCGCGGGGGCTCCTCTGGAAACACCATATATTTT. Encoded protein: CASSLSTVNRGGSSGNTIYF.